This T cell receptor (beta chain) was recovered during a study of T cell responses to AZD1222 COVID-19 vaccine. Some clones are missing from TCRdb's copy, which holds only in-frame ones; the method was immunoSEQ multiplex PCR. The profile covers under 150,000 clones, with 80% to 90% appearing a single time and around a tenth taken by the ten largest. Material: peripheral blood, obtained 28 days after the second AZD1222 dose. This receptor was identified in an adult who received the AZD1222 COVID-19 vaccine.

CDR3 sequence: CASSFGGPLSYEQYF. The CDR3 coding sequence is TGTGCCAGCAGCTTCGGCGGTCCCCTCTCCTACGAGCAGTACTTC. The chain couples TRBV5-5 to TRBJ2-7; no definite D call. Germline V gene lookup returns CDR1 SGHKS and CDR2 YYEKEE (reference sequence). The V end was cut by 2 bases, the J end by 0 bases, with 12 bases between. The CDR3 totals 15 residues.